Following are 15 T cell receptor beta chains from one sample sequenced in a study of blood T cell repertoires in COVID-19. Generated by immunoSEQ multiplex PCR, the TCRdb table keeps only in-frame clones and is missing some. The data show roughly 250,000 clones, with roughly 84% seen just once and 2.1% held by the top ten. The sample taken for sequencing was peripheral blood. All receptors come from a woman aged 40 to 50 who had recovered from COVID-19.

This chain connects TRBV7-9 to TRBJ2-7; 12 bases fit TRBD2. The trim removed 5 bases at V and 5 bases at J, leaving 10 bases unmatched. The CDR3 is 16 amino acids. Germline CDR1 is SEHNR and CDR2 is FQNEAQ (reference sequence). The CDR3 DNA is TGTGCCAGCAGCCTTCTAGCGGGAGGGCGATTCGACGAGCAGTACTTC. This sequence encodes CASSLLAGGRFDEQYF.

CDR3 bases: TGTGCCAGCAGTTACTCGAAAACTAGCGGGTCCTCCTACGAGCAGTACTTC. Translating gives CASSYSKTSGSSYEQYF. The chain links TRBV6-2 or TRBV6-3 to TRBJ2-7, with 9 positions matching TRBD2. This CDR3 region has 17 residues. Germline CDR1 reads MNHEY; CDR2 reads SVGEGT. J was trimmed by 0 bases and V by 0 bases; bases with no gene match: 6.

The chain recombines TRBV19 with TRBJ1-5; 7 bases line up with TRBD1. The CDR3 contains 16 residues. The germline CDR1 and CDR2 sequences are LNHDA and SQIVND (reference sequence). Trimming at V came to 3 bases and at J to 2 bases, leaving 7 bases not matched to a gene. The CDR3 protein is CASSIIRDRGNQPQHF. The CDR3 nucleotides read TGTGCCAGTAGTATTATCCGAGACAGGGGCAATCAGCCCCAGCATTTT.

This chain uses TRBV7-3 with TRBJ1-1; D not certain. Between the trimmed V and J ends, which lost 1 base and 2 bases, there was a span of 8 bases. This CDR3 spans 14 amino acids. Germline CDR1 reads SGHTA; CDR2 reads FQGTGA. CDR3 nucleotide sequence: TGTGCCAGCAGCTTAAACGGTGCTAACACTGAAGCTTTCTTT. Translated, it gives CASSLNGANTEAFF.

V is TRBV5-5 and J is TRBJ2-3; 8 bases agree with TRBD2. Trimming at V came to 2 bases and at J to 4 bases, leaving 6 bases not matched to a gene. This CDR3 spans 15 amino acids. The V gene's germline CDR1 is SGHKS and CDR2 YYEKEE (reference sequence). This CDR3 is CASSFRPGGADTQYF. CDR3 sequence (DNA): TGTGCCAGCAGCTTTCGTCCGGGAGGGGCAGATACGCAGTATTTT. Full variable domain (remainder filled in from reference TRBV5-5 and TRBJ2-3): DAGVTQSPTHLIKTRGQQVTLRCSPISGHKSVSWYQQVLGQGPQFIFQYYEKEERGRGNFPDRFSARQFPNYSSELNVNALLLGDSALYLCASSFRPGGADTQYFGPGTRLTVL.

This clone was seen a single time. This chain connects TRBV28 to TRBJ1-3, with D hard to call. CDR1 and CDR2 (germline): MDHEN, SYDVKM. The CDR3 has 12 residues. Trimming shortened V by 4 bases and J by 4 bases, and 5 bases separated the two germline ends. CDR3 sequence reads: CASSSQGNTIYF. Here the CDR3 DNA reads TGTGCCAGCAGTTCACAGGGAAACACCATATATTTT. Variable domain in full (rest from reference TRBV28 and TRBJ1-3): DVKVTQSSRYLVKRTGEKVFLECVQDMDHENMFWYRQDPGLGLRLIYFSYDVKMKEKGDIPEGYSVSREKKERFSLILESASTNQTSMYLCASSSQGNTIYFGEGSWLTVV.

This clone was seen once. CDR3 protein: CASSLSSNQPQHF. The CDR3 coding sequence is TGTGCCAGCAGCTTGAGTAGCAATCAGCCCCAGCATTTT. The V call is TRBV7-3, the J call TRBJ1-5; D is unclear. This CDR3 contains 13 residues. Germline V gene sequence: CDR1 SGHTA, CDR2 FQGTGA. Trimming removed 3 bases from V and 0 bases from J, with 3 bases in between.

The CDR3 DNA reads as TGTGCCAGCAGCCAAGGACAGGCTGCCGGGGAGACCCAGTACTTC. Amino acids: CASSQGQAAGETQYF. V and J are TRBV3-1 (or the pseudogene TRBV3-2) and TRBJ2-5, with D possibly matching TRBD1 (6 bases). Trimming removed 1 base at V and 5 bases at J, with 14 bases between. This CDR3 has 15 amino acids. CDR1 and CDR2 (germline): LGHDT, YNNKEL (reference sequence).

This chain joins TRBV6-5 and TRBJ2-2, with 9 bases lining up with TRBD1. The V and J ends lost 0 bases and 5 bases, in that order; junction bases with no gene match: 4. From germline, CDR1 is MNHEY and CDR2 SVGAGI. CDR3 size: 16 residues. CDR3 loop: CASSYSQGARTGELFF. The CDR3 DNA reads as TGTGCCAGCAGTTACTCACAGGGGGCGCGAACCGGGGAGCTGTTTTTT.

In this sample, this clone turned up a few times. This chain uses TRBV11-2 with TRBJ2-7; 8 positions agree with TRBD1. The CDR3 runs to 15 residues. Germline assignment: CDR1 SGHAT and CDR2 FQNNGV. V gave up 5 bases and J gave up 8 bases; unmatched junction bases: 14. The CDR3 region is CASSPQAGQGRKQYF. The CDR3 DNA reads TGTGCCAGCAGCCCCCAAGCAGGACAGGGAAGGAAGCAGTACTTC.

V is TRBV7-9 and J is TRBJ1-4; 9 nucleotides line up with TRBD1. The CDR3 loop spans 14 amino acids. Per the germline V gene, CDR1 is SEHNR and CDR2 is FQNEAQ (reference sequence). Losses at the gene ends were 5 bases for V and 5 bases for J; bases not matched to a gene: 3. CDR3 loop: CASSPGQGNEKLFF. In DNA form, the CDR3 reads TGTGCCAGCAGCCCGGGACAGGGAAATGAAAAACTGTTTTTT.

The chain is built from TRBV18 and TRBJ2-3, with D uncertain. V lost 3 bases and J lost 4, with 11 bases in between. Germline loops: CDR1 KGHSH, CDR2 LQKENI. This CDR3 comprises 14 residues. The chain's CDR3 is CASSPVPGSDTQYF. CDR3 DNA sequence: TGTGCCAGCTCACCGGTCCCCGGTTCAGATACGCAGTATTTT.

This clone has only a few counts. This chain links TRBV4-2 with TRBJ2-7; 10 bases are shared with TRBD2. Germline V gene data show CDR1 as LGHNA and CDR2 as YNFKEQ. V lost 3 bases and J lost 4; bases outside the gene matches: 9. CDR3 length equals 16 residues. This chain's CDR3 is CASSHNLAGVGYEQYF. CDR3 DNA sequence: TGTGCCAGCAGCCATAACCTAGCGGGGGTAGGATACGAGCAGTACTTC.

The chain links TRBV7-2 to TRBJ1-3; no definite D call. Trimming removed 3 bases at V and 0 bases at J, with 15 bases between. Per the germline V gene, CDR1 is SGHTA and CDR2 is FQGNSA. The CDR3 runs 17 residues. The CDR3 region is CASSLSAVPVSGNTIYF. DNA for the CDR3: TGTGCCAGCAGCTTGTCGGCGGTCCCCGTCTCTGGAAACACCATATATTTT. Together with reference TRBV7-2 and TRBJ1-3, the CDR3 gives the full variable domain: GAGVSQSPSNKVTEKGKDVELRCDPISGHTALYWYRQSLGQGLEFLIYFQGNSAPDKSGLPSDRFSAERTGGSVSTLTIQRTQQEDSAVYLCASSLSAVPVSGNTIYFGEGSWLTVV.

The rearrangement links TRBV6-5 to TRBJ1-1, with TRBD1 matching over 8 bases. The CDR3 is 14 amino acids. The germline V gene has CDR1 MNHEY and CDR2 SVGAGI. Germline trimming cut 6 bases from V and 3 bases from J; bases unmatched to any gene: 6. DNA of the CDR3: TGTGCCAGCAGCCTGAGACAGGGGTACACTGAAGCTTTCTTT. Translation gives CASSLRQGYTEAFF.